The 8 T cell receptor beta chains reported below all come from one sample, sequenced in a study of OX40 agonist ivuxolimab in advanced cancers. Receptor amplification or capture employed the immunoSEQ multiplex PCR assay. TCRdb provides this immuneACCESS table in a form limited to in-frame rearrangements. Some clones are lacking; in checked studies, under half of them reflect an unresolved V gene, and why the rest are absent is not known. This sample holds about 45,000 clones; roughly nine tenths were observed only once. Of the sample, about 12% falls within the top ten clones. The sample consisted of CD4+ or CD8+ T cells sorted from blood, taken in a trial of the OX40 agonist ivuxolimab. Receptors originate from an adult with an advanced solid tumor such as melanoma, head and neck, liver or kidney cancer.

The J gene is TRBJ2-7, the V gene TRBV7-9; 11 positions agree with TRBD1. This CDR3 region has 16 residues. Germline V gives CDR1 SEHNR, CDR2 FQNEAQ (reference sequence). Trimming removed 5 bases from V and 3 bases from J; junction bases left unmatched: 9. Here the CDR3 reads CASSTPSGTGGYEQYF. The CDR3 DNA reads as TGTGCCAGCAGCACACCTTCCGGGACAGGGGGCTACGAGCAGTACTTC.

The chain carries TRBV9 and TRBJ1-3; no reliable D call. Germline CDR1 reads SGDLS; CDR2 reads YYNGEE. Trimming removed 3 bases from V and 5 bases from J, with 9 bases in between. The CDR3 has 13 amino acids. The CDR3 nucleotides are TGTGCCAGCAGCGCCCCCGGAAGAAACACCATATATTTT. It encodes CASSAPGRNTIYF.

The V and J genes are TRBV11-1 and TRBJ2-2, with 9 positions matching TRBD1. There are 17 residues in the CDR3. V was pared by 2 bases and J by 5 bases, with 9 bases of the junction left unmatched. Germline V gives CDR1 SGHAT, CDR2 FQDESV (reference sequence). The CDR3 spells CASSLFVTGGRTGELFF. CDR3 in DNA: TGTGCCAGCAGCTTATTTGTGACAGGGGGAAGAACCGGGGAGCTGTTTTTT.

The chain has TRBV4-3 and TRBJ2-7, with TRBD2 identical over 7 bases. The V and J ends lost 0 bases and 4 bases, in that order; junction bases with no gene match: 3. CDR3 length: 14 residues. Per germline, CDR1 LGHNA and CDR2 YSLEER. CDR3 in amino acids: CASSQDRGEYEQYF. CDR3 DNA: TGCGCCAGCAGCCAAGATCGGGGGGAGTACGAGCAGTACTTC.

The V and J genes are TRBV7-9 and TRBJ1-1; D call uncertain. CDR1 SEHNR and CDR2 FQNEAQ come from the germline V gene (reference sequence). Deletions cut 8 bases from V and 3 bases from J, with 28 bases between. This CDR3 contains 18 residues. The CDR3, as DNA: TGTGCCAGCCTAAATACCCAAGCCCCAAGGGAGGGTGACACTGAAGCTTTCTTT. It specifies CASLNTQAPREGDTEAFF. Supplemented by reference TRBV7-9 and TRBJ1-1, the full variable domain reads DTGVSQNPRHKITKRGQNVTFRCDPISEHNRLYWYRQTLGQGPEFLTYFQNEAQLEKSRLLSDRFSAERPKGSFSTLEIQRTEQGDSAMYLCASLNTQAPREGDTEAFFGQGTRLTVV.

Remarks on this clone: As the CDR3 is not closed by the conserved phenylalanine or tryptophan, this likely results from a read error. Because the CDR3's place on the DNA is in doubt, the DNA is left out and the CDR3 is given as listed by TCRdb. The CDR3 here is CASSDVSFGA. The rearrangement uses TRBV7-9 and TRBJ1-1; TRBD1 was called by the table and not checked on the DNA. Germline V lookup: CDR1 SEHNR, CDR2 FQNEAQ (reference sequence). From its first to its last residue, the CDR3 has 10 amino acids.

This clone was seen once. CDR3 sequence: CASSHIQGANYGYTF. The CDR3 DNA is TGTGCCAGCAGCCACATACAGGGGGCGAACTATGGCTACACCTTC. The J gene is TRBJ1-2, the V gene TRBV7-9; TRBD1 aligns across 9 bases. CDR3 length: 15 residues. In germline, CDR1 is SEHNR, CDR2 FQNEAQ (reference sequence). The trim removed 5 bases at V and 2 bases at J, leaving 6 bases unmatched.

The CDR3 sequence: CASSQGGYNEQFF. The DNA of the CDR3 is TGCGCCAGCTCACAAGGTGGCTACAATGAGCAGTTCTTC. This rearrangement joins TRBV10-2 to TRBJ2-1; D unresolved. CDR3 length: 13 amino acids. Germline lookup yields CDR1 WSHSY and CDR2 SAAADI. Between the trimmed V and J ends, which lost 8 bases and 3 bases, there was a span of 11 bases.